This TCR beta chain was sequenced for a study of cytomegalovirus exposure and HLA in healthy donors. V lost 3 bases and J lost 7; bases outside the gene matches: 4. The CDR3 has 14 amino acids. Germline V gene data show CDR1 as SGHRS and CDR2 as YFSETQ. A note on this clone: Other nucleotide sequences in the sample specify the same CDR3.

Sequencing used immunoSEQ multiplex PCR; TCRdb keeps in-frame clones, though not all of them. The sample includes just under 75,000 clones, around 94% of them seen just once. The source material was PBMCs. The sequence came from a woman aged 18-29 years in good health and CMV-seropositive. This sequence joins TRBV5-1 and TRBJ1-4, with 9 nucleotides matching TRBD1. The CDR3 loop reads CASSWGQGGEKLFF. DNA for the CDR3: TGCGCCAGCAGCTGGGGACAGGGAGGTGAAAAACTGTTTTTT.